The entry below describes one T cell receptor beta chain. The germline V and J ends were trimmed by 6 bases and 7 bases, with 13 bases remaining between them. CDR1 is MNHEY and CDR2 is SVGEGT in the germline V gene. This CDR3 has 12 residues. Amplified material comprised TCR beta CDR3 regions derived from RNA transcripts. Scientists carried out first-round RT-PCR using HTBI primers and then a second-round multiplex PCR. TCRdb re-called the multiplex PCR reads with MiXCR, one entry per CDR3 protein. The table shows a few hundred thousand distinct CDR3 sequences, with roughly 15% occurring only once. Clinical symptoms, serum thyroxine, TRAb, thyroid ultrasound and orbital computed tomography were relied on for diagnosis. This sample was included in a study of Graves' ophthalmopathy and Graves' hyperthyroidism.

Sequencing used peripheral blood. The chain links TRBV6-2 or TRBV6-3 to TRBJ2-7; maybe TRBD1 (6 bases). The origin of this receptor is a woman aged 18-29 years with stable Graves' hyperthyroidism. CDR3 nucleotides: TGTGCCAGCAGCCTCCAGGGGCGGGAGCAGTACTTC. It specifies CASSLQGREQYF.